The 28 T cell receptor beta chains reported below all come from one sample, sequenced in a study of cytomegalovirus exposure and HLA in healthy donors. PCR employed 60 Vbeta and 13 Jbeta primers. This table comes from immunoSEQ multiplex PCR, and its TCRdb copy is limited to in-frame clones, with some not included. The sample includes about 77,000 clones, 78% of them seen just once. The sequencing sample was made of PBMCs. These receptors were obtained from a man aged 35 to 55 in good health and CMV-seronegative.

This chain connects TRBV29-1 to TRBJ1-3; weak D call: TRBD1 (6 bases). Germline V gives CDR1 SQVTM, CDR2 ANQGSEA. V shed 0 bases and J shed 4 bases, with 10 bases lying between them. This CDR3 contains 14 residues. For the CDR3, the DNA is TGCAGCGTTGAAGATCAGGGGACCGGAAACACCATATATTTT. It codes for CSVEDQGTGNTIYF.

The chain uses TRBV6-5 and TRBJ1-1; D unclear. The CDR3 runs to 12 residues. Trimming cost V 6 bases and J 1 base, with 6 bases left between them. Looked up from germline, CDR1 is MNHEY and CDR2 is SVGAGI. CDR3: CASSRENTEAFF. The CDR3, as DNA: TGTGCCAGCAGCCGGGAGAACACTGAAGCTTTCTTT.

This chain uses TRBV19 with TRBJ2-1, with 10 bases that match TRBD2. Per germline, CDR1 LNHDA and CDR2 SQIVND (reference sequence). The CDR3 extends over 18 amino acids. The V and J ends lost 0 bases and 8 bases, in that order; junction bases with no gene match: 13. This chain's CDR3 is CASSIDGSGRGQVYEQFF. CDR3 nucleotides: TGTGCCAGTAGTATAGATGGCAGCGGGAGGGGTCAGGTGTATGAGCAGTTCTTC. Complete variable domain (other parts from reference TRBV19 and TRBJ2-1): DGGITQSPKYLFRKEGQNVTLSCEQNLNHDAMYWYRQDPGQGLRLIYYSQIVNDFQKGDIAEGYSVSREKKESFPLTVTSAQKNPTAFYLCASSIDGSGRGQVYEQFFGPGTRLTVL.

CDR3 region: CASSPGLAGLEQYF. CDR3 coding DNA: TGTGCCAGCAGCCCGGGACTAGCGGGCCTAGAGCAGTACTTC. The rearrangement links TRBV13 to TRBJ2-7; 12 bases fit TRBD2. V dropped 5 bases and J dropped 7; count of bases not matched to a gene: 6. The CDR3 loop spans 14 amino acids. CDR1 and CDR2 (germline): PRHDT, FYEKMQ (reference sequence).

The V gene is TRBV19, the J gene TRBJ2-7, with TRBD2 matching 11 bases. Germline CDR1 LNHDA, CDR2 SQIVND (reference sequence). The CDR3 sequence is 16 residues long. J gave up 4 bases and V 4 bases, and 9 bases lay outside the gene matches. The CDR3 DNA reads TGTGCCAGTAGTAAAAGGCGACTAGCGGGGATTTACGAGCAGTACTTC. Protein sequence: CASSKRRLAGIYEQYF.

The V gene is TRBV6-6, the J gene TRBJ2-7; 7 bases agree with TRBD1. The CDR3 contains 15 residues. V gave up 5 bases and J gave up 2 bases; unmatched junction bases: 9. Germline V CDR1 and CDR2: MNHNY, SVGAGI (reference sequence). CDR3 sequence reads: CASSPPGQQTYEQYF. The CDR3 nucleotides read TGTGCCAGCAGTCCCCCGGGACAGCAAACCTACGAGCAGTACTTC.

Concerning this clone itself: The junction differs from germline at one of its ends, possibly a read error. V is TRBV11-1 and J is TRBJ2-7; D ambiguous. Germline V gives CDR1 SGHAT, CDR2 FQDESV (reference sequence). This CDR3 contains 10 residues. This chain's CDR3 is CASSSPEQPF. The CDR3 DNA reads as TGTGCCAGCAGCTCGCCGGAGCAGCCCTTC.

This chain links TRBV7-2 with TRBJ1-1; D uncertain. The V and J ends lost 5 bases and 3 bases respectively, with 10 bases between them. The CDR3 runs 13 residues. In germline, CDR1 is SGHTA, CDR2 FQGNSA. For the CDR3, the DNA is TGTGCCAGCAGCCAGGACGGGGACACTGAAGCTTTCTTT. It encodes CASSQDGDTEAFF.

The chain employs TRBV14 and TRBJ1-5; no reliable D call. V gave up 1 base and J gave up 4 bases, with 11 bases separating them. The CDR3 totals 15 residues. Germline V gene lookup returns CDR1 SGHDN and CDR2 FVKESK. CDR3 DNA: TGTGCCAGCAGCCAAGGAATTGGGCCAAATCAGCCCCAGCATTTT. It encodes CASSQGIGPNQPQHF.

The V gene is TRBV2, the J gene TRBJ1-1, with 8 bases fitting TRBD1. Germline loops: CDR1 SNHLY, CDR2 FYNNEI. V lost 6 bases, J lost 5 bases, and 8 bases stayed unmatched. The CDR3 has 14 amino acids. The CDR3 DNA is TGTGCCAGCAGGTTGACAGGGGTTGTGACTGAAGCTTTCTTT. Residues: CASRLTGVVTEAFF.

V gene TRBV18 combines with J gene TRBJ1-1; TRBD1 agrees at 11 bases. The length of the CDR3 is 15 residues. Germline loops: CDR1 KGHSH, CDR2 LQKENI. The V gene end was trimmed by 4 bases and the J gene end by 4 bases; junction bases not matched to a gene: 5. The CDR3 DNA reads TGTGCCAGCTCACGGGACAGGGGGGATAGCACTGAAGCTTTCTTT. Amino acids: CASSRDRGDSTEAFF.

V usage is TRBV30 and J usage is TRBJ2-2; 14 bases are shared with TRBD2. CDR3 length: 20 residues. V was clipped by 1 base and J by 0 bases; unmatched bases: 10. Per germline, CDR1 GTSNPN and CDR2 SVGIG (reference sequence). Here the CDR3 DNA reads TGTGCCTGGAGTGGCCTCTCCGGGACTAGCGGGAGAACGAACACCGGGGAGCTGTTTTTT. The encoded protein is CAWSGLSGTSGRTNTGELFF. Looking up the rest from reference TRBV30 and TRBJ2-2 gives the full variable domain: SQTIHQWPATLVQPVGSPLSLECTVEGTSNPNLYWYRQAAGRGLQLLFYSVGIGQISSEVPQNLSASRPQDRQFILSSKKLLLSDSGFYLCAWSGLSGTSGRTNTGELFFGEGSRLTVL.

V and J are TRBV30 and TRBJ1-2, with unresolved D. The CDR3 spans 11 residues. Trimming pared 7 bases from V and 5 bases from J, leaving 11 bases between. Germline-derived CDR1 and CDR2 are GTSNPN and SVGIG (reference sequence). The CDR3 protein is CAYGQQYGYTF. CDR3 DNA sequence: TGTGCCTATGGGCAGCAATATGGCTACACCTTC.

The chain combines TRBV14 with TRBJ2-1, with D possibly being TRBD2 (6 bases). Per germline, CDR1 SGHDN and CDR2 FVKESK. Deletions cut 1 base from V and 8 bases from J, with 15 bases between. CDR3 length: 15 amino acids. CDR3 coding DNA: TGTGCCAGCAGCCAAGGGCCTAGCGCTAGGGATGAGCAGTTCTTC. Amino acids: CASSQGPSARDEQFF.

The chain recombines TRBV6-5 with TRBJ2-7; a weak D match, TRBD2 (6 bases). Germline V gene lookup returns CDR1 MNHEY and CDR2 SVGAGI. The CDR3 is made up of 15 amino acids. V was trimmed by 6 bases and J by 6 bases, leaving 21 bases between them. CDR3 in DNA: TGTGCCAGCAGCCCCCTAAGACTAGTAGGTTCCGAGCAGTACTTC. It specifies CASSPLRLVGSEQYF.

The chain combines TRBV30 with TRBJ1-1; no reliable D call. Germline V CDR1 and CDR2: GTSNPN, SVGIG (reference sequence). This CDR3 is 14 amino acids long. V lost 3 bases and J 0 bases, leaving 11 bases between the germline ends. The CDR3 sequence is CAWRPGRVNTEAFF. The CDR3 nucleotides read TGTGCCTGGAGGCCTGGTCGGGTGAACACTGAAGCTTTCTTT. Full variable domain (missing parts from reference TRBV30 and TRBJ1-1): SQTIHQWPATLVQPVGSPLSLECTVEGTSNPNLYWYRQAAGRGLQLLFYSVGIGQISSEVPQNLSASRPQDRQFILSSKKLLLSDSGFYLCAWRPGRVNTEAFFGQGTRLTVV.

In its sample, this clone was seen a few times. The chain combines TRBV2 with TRBJ2-7; tentatively, D is TRBD2 (5 bases). The CDR3 is 11 amino acids. Germline lookup yields CDR1 SNHLY and CDR2 FYNNEI. V was clipped by 8 bases and J by 6 bases, with 11 bases between them. The CDR3 reads CASGPGFEQYF. CDR3 coding DNA: TGTGCCAGCGGACCGGGGTTCGAGCAGTACTTC. Combining the CDR3 with reference TRBV2 and TRBJ2-7 gives the whole variable domain EPEVTQTPSHQVTQMGQEVILRCVPISNHLYFYWYRQILGQKVEFLVSFYNNEISEKSEIFDDQFSVERPDGSNFTLKIRSTKLEDSAMYFCASGPGFEQYFGPGTRLTVT.

The chain uses TRBV9 and TRBJ2-2; D is possibly TRBD1 (5 bases). The germline V gene has CDR1 SGDLS and CDR2 YYNGEE. V lost 4 bases and J lost 5, with 12 bases in between. The CDR3 loop spans 14 amino acids. This CDR3 reads CASSTPTETGELFF. The CDR3 DNA reads TGTGCCAGCAGCACCCCGACAGAGACCGGGGAGCTGTTTTTT.

The J gene is TRBJ2-1, the V gene TRBV7-6; perhaps TRBD2 as D (6 bases). Trimming took 5 bases from V and 1 from J, leaving 12 bases between them. This CDR3 comprises 15 residues. Germline CDR1 is SGHVS and CDR2 is FNYEAQ. In nucleotides, the CDR3 is TGTGCCAGCAGCCGGATCGGGGGATCCTACAATGAGCAGTTCTTC. Its translation: CASSRIGGSYNEQFF.

This chain uses TRBV4-3 with TRBJ2-1; 9 bases align to TRBD2. V trimming: 0 bases; J trimming: 5 bases; junction bases outside the gene matches: 11. CDR1 and CDR2 from the germline V gene are LGHNA and YSLEER. The CDR3 loop spans 18 amino acids. The CDR3 DNA sequence: TGCGCCAGCAGCCAAGATCTTGTGGGCGGGAGGGCTAACAATGAGCAGTTCTTC. This translates into CASSQDLVGGRANNEQFF.

The rearrangement links TRBV27 to TRBJ2-7; 12 nucleotides line up with TRBD2. V lost 6 bases to trimming and J lost 6 bases; unmatched junction nucleotides: 9. CDR3 length equals 15 residues. CDR1 MNHEY and CDR2 SMNVEV come from the germline V gene (reference sequence). The CDR3 DNA is TGTGCCAGCAGATTAACGGAGGGACTAGCGGGCGAGCAGTACTTC. Translation: CASRLTEGLAGEQYF.

This chain connects TRBV6-1 to TRBJ2-7, with D maybe TRBD1 (5 bases). The CDR3 extends over 12 amino acids. Germline V lookup: CDR1 MNHNS, CDR2 SASEGT. V gave up 6 bases and J gave up 6 bases, with 12 bases separating them. The CDR3 region is CASRRSGIEQYF. CDR3 nucleotide sequence: TGTGCCAGCAGACGATCAGGGATCGAGCAGTACTTC.

CDR3 in DNA: TGCGCCAGCAGCTACCGGGGACTAGCGGGATCTTTGGATACGCAGTATTTT. The encoded protein is CASSYRGLAGSLDTQYF. The chain couples TRBV5-1 to TRBJ2-3; TRBD2 aligns across 13 bases. The germline gives CDR1 SGHRS, CDR2 YFSETQ. V shed 3 bases and J 6 bases; nucleotides not matched to a gene: 10. This CDR3 is 17 amino acids long.

This clone has only a few counts. The chain has TRBV28 and TRBJ2-1, with TRBD1 matching 10 bases. Germline CDR1 and CDR2: MDHEN and SYDVKM. The CDR3 consists of 15 residues. Trimming cost V 5 bases and J 9 bases; bases outside gene matches: 10. The CDR3 region is CASSTRDRGFGEQFF. The CDR3 region has the DNA TGTGCCAGCAGTACCCGGGACAGGGGTTTCGGTGAGCAGTTCTTC.

This rearrangement joins TRBV7-2 to TRBJ1-5; D gene uncertain. Trimming removed 5 bases from V and 7 bases from J, with 12 bases in between. Germline CDR1 SGHTA, CDR2 FQGNSA. CDR3 length equals 13 residues. DNA of the CDR3: TGTGCCAGCAGCCCCACAGCACGGCAGCCCCAGCATTTT. Protein product: CASSPTARQPQHF.

The chain links TRBV5-4 to TRBJ1-4; no firm D call. The CDR3 runs to 14 residues. V was shortened by 3 bases and J by 8 bases, with 14 bases between the two germline ends. CDR1 SGHNT and CDR2 YYREEE come from the germline V gene (reference sequence). DNA for the CDR3: TGTGCCAGCAGCTCAGACATTAGACCCGAAAAACTGTTTTTT. Protein product: CASSSDIRPEKLFF.

The V gene is TRBV10-3, the J gene TRBJ1-1; no reliable D call. Trimming cost V 3 bases and J 0 bases, with 11 bases left between them. Germline CDR1 ENHRY, CDR2 SYGVKD. This CDR3 is 15 amino acids long. CDR3 residues: CAISDEAGMNTEAFF. CDR3 DNA: TGTGCCATCAGTGATGAAGCAGGAATGAACACTGAAGCTTTCTTT.

This chain uses TRBV5-8 with TRBJ2-3, with 8 bases identical to TRBD1. CDR3 length equals 15 residues. V was clipped by 4 bases and J by 0 bases; unmatched bases: 4. CDR1 SGHTS and CDR2 YDEGEE come from the germline V gene. CDR3 in amino acids: CASSPGQGSTDTQYF. The CDR3 DNA follows: TGTGCCAGCAGCCCAGGACAGGGCAGCACAGATACGCAGTATTTT. Using reference TRBV5-8 and TRBJ2-3 for the parts outside the CDR3, the full variable domain is EAGVTQSPTHLIKTRGQQATLRCSPISGHTSVYWYQQALGLGLQFLLWYDEGEERNRGNFPPRFSGRQFPNYSSELNVNALELEDSALYLCASSPGQGSTDTQYFGPGTRLTVL.